A single sample gave rise to the 17 T cell receptor beta chains below, sequenced in a study of T cells in localized non-small cell lung cancer. Only in-frame clones appear in the TCRdb table, and some are missing; sequencing was by immunoSEQ multiplex PCR. This sample has around 130,000 clones, with 89% found just once. The sample consisted of peripheral blood, taken before any cancer treatment. The receptors originated from a female donor older than 55 with stage I lung adenocarcinoma.

In its sample, this clone was seen once. The chain is built from TRBV5-4 and TRBJ2-2; D gene uncertain. V lost 6 bases, J lost 4 bases, and 13 bases lay in between. CDR1 SGHNT and CDR2 YYREEE come from the germline V gene (reference sequence). The CDR3 sequence is 14 residues long. The CDR3 bases are TGTGCCAGCACCGCCTCAGGACCCACCGGGGAGCTGTTTTTT. This sequence encodes CASTASGPTGELFF.

J is TRBJ1-5 and V is TRBV10-2; D call uncertain. Trimming removed 3 bases at V and 4 bases at J, with 10 bases between. The germline gives CDR1 WSHSY, CDR2 SAAADI. This CDR3 comprises 14 residues. Written as DNA, the CDR3 is TGCGCCAGCAGTGATTGGGCAGTTAATCAGCCCCAGCATTTT. Amino acids: CASSDWAVNQPQHF.

The gene calls are TRBV28 and TRBJ2-2; D remains ambiguous. Germline CDR1 is MDHEN and CDR2 is SYDVKM. The CDR3 consists of 17 residues. With 1 base removed from V and 0 bases from J, the gap between germline ends came to 12 bases. CDR3 sequence reads: CASSLLRVLPNTGELFF. For the CDR3, the DNA is TGTGCCAGCAGTTTATTAAGGGTACTTCCGAACACCGGGGAGCTGTTTTTT.

The chain is built from TRBV19 and TRBJ1-1; the D gene is possibly TRBD1 (5 bases). Germline loops: CDR1 LNHDA, CDR2 SQIVND (reference sequence). V lost 2 bases and J lost 8, with 15 bases in between. The length of the CDR3 is 14 residues. Here the CDR3 reads CASSINYQGREAFF. Written as DNA, the CDR3 is TGTGCCAGTAGTATAAACTACCAGGGAAGGGAAGCTTTCTTT.

V and J are TRBV9 and TRBJ2-6; D not certain. V was shortened by 0 bases and J by 4 bases, with 14 bases between the two germline ends. Germline V gives CDR1 SGDLS, CDR2 YYNGEE. The CDR3 contains 17 residues. The CDR3 bases are TGTGCCAGCAGCGTAGTGGGCAGCCTTTTGGGGGCCAACGTCCTGACTTTC. Encoded protein: CASSVVGSLLGANVLTF.

The V and J genes are TRBV5-5 and TRBJ2-7; TRBD2 matches at 10 bases. This CDR3 comprises 16 residues. Unmatched junction bases numbered 8, after V lost 1 base and J lost 4 bases. Germline CDR1 is SGHKS and CDR2 is YYEKEE (reference sequence). DNA for the CDR3: TGTGCCAGCAGCTTGTTGAGCGGGAGGGGTGGGTACGAGCAGTACTTC. This encodes CASSLLSGRGGYEQYF.

The chain uses TRBV7-3 and TRBJ2-1, with a weak D call TRBD2 (5 bases). The germline V and J ends were trimmed by 3 bases and 8 bases, with 11 bases remaining between them. The length of the CDR3 is 13 residues. Germline assignment: CDR1 SGHTA and CDR2 FQGTGA. CDR3 sequence reads: CASSFEGGDEQFF. In DNA form, the CDR3 reads TGTGCCAGCAGCTTCGAGGGTGGGGATGAGCAGTTCTTC.

The rearrangement joins TRBV19 to TRBJ2-3; 9 bases are shared with TRBD1. Trimming took 7 bases from V and 5 from J; bases not matched to a gene: 16. CDR1 and CDR2 from the germline V gene are LNHDA and SQIVND (reference sequence). This CDR3 spans 17 amino acids. The CDR3 loop is CASKNRGQGYTGDTQYF. The CDR3 nucleotides are TGTGCCAGTAAGAACAGGGGGCAAGGTTACACCGGAGATACGCAGTATTTT.

The V gene is TRBV19, the J gene TRBJ2-1; a weak D match, TRBD2 (5 bases). Trimming pared 6 bases from V and 6 bases from J, leaving 18 bases between. The CDR3 has 15 residues. Looked up from germline, CDR1 is LNHDA and CDR2 is SQIVND (reference sequence). CDR3 sequence reads: CASSPLSGPGNEQFF. The CDR3 bases are TGTGCCAGTAGCCCATTAAGCGGACCTGGCAATGAGCAGTTCTTC.

This chain links TRBV9 with TRBJ2-5, with 9 bases lining up with TRBD2. CDR1 and CDR2 from the germline V gene are SGDLS and YYNGEE. Trimming removed 1 base from V and 4 bases from J; junction bases left unmatched: 2. CDR3 length: 14 residues. For the CDR3, the DNA is TGTGCCAGCAGCGTAATTAGCGGGGGAGAGACCCAGTACTTC. It codes for CASSVISGGETQYF. The full variable domain, completed using reference TRBV9 and TRBJ2-5, is DSGVTQTPKHLITATGQRVTLRCSPRSGDLSVYWYQQSLDQGLQFLIQYYNGEERAKGNILERFSAQQFPDLHSELNLSSLELGDSALYFCASSVISGGETQYFGPGTRLLVL.

This clone was counted only a few times. The chain carries TRBV7-9 and TRBJ1-2; D is perhaps TRBD1 (6 bases). CDR1 SEHNR and CDR2 FQNEAQ come from the germline V gene (reference sequence). Deletions cut 4 bases from V and 4 bases from J, with 13 bases between. This CDR3 region has 14 residues. Here the CDR3 reads CASSSTGRLYGYTF. CDR3 nucleotide sequence: TGTGCCAGCAGCTCGACAGGTCGACTCTATGGCTACACCTTC.

This clone was detected only once. The V gene is TRBV7-3, the J gene TRBJ1-1; D not certain. The CDR3 has 13 residues. V lost 0 bases to trimming and J lost 10 bases, with 12 bases between them. Germline-derived CDR1 and CDR2 are SGHTA and FQGTGA. CDR3 residues: CASSLTASAVAFF. CDR3 coding DNA: TGTGCCAGCAGCTTAACGGCGTCGGCAGTAGCTTTCTTT. Looking up the rest from reference TRBV7-3 and TRBJ1-1 gives the full variable domain: GAGVSQTPSNKVTEKGKYVELRCDPISGHTALYWYRQSLGQGPEFLIYFQGTGAADDSGLPNDRFFAVRPEGSVSTLKIQRTERGDSAVYLCASSLTASAVAFFGQGTRLTVV.

This clone was picked up a small number of times. The genes are TRBV15 and TRBJ1-2; 8 positions agree with TRBD1. Germline CDR1 is LNHNV and CDR2 is YYDKDF (reference sequence). The ends lost 0 bases at V and 6 bases at J; junction bases unmatched: 12. The CDR3 contains 17 residues. Written as DNA, the CDR3 is TGTGCCACCAGCAGAGATCGTGGCCAGGGGGCGATTGATGGCTACACCTTC. This gives the protein CATSRDRGQGAIDGYTF.

This clone was found a few times. The chain links TRBV10-3 to TRBJ1-3, with TRBD1 matching over 8 bases. J lost 2 bases, V lost 3 bases, and 3 bases had no gene match. The germline V gene encodes CDR1 ENHRY and CDR2 SYGVKD. The CDR3 is made up of 15 amino acids. The CDR3 reads CAISESQGAGNTIYF. CDR3 in DNA: TGTGCCATCAGTGAATCACAGGGGGCTGGAAACACCATATATTTT.

The sample holds a few counts of this clone. This rearrangement joins TRBV30 to TRBJ1-4; 7 positions match TRBD1. The V and J ends lost 2 bases and 6 bases, in that order; junction bases with no gene match: 6. The CDR3 is 14 amino acids. Germline loops: CDR1 GTSNPN, CDR2 SVGIG (reference sequence). The CDR3 bases are TGTGCCTGGAGTCCTGGGACAGTTGATGAAAAACTGTTTTTT. Translated: CAWSPGTVDEKLFF.

This rearrangement joins TRBV5-1 to TRBJ2-4, with unresolved D. CDR3 length equals 14 residues. V was cut by 4 bases and J by 8 bases, with 16 bases left in between. Per the germline V gene, CDR1 is SGHRS and CDR2 is YFSETQ. CDR3: CASSPRPGWDIQYF. CDR3 nucleotide sequence: TGCGCCAGCAGCCCACGACCGGGTTGGGACATTCAGTACTTC.

The CDR3 loop reads CASSSILTGEQFF. Written as DNA, the CDR3 is TGTGCCAGCAGCTCGATCCTGACCGGAGAGCAGTTCTTC. The genes are TRBV9 and TRBJ2-1; D is uncertain. Looked up from germline, CDR1 is SGDLS and CDR2 is YYNGEE. The V and J ends lost 4 bases and 10 bases respectively, with 15 bases between them. The CDR3 contains 13 residues.